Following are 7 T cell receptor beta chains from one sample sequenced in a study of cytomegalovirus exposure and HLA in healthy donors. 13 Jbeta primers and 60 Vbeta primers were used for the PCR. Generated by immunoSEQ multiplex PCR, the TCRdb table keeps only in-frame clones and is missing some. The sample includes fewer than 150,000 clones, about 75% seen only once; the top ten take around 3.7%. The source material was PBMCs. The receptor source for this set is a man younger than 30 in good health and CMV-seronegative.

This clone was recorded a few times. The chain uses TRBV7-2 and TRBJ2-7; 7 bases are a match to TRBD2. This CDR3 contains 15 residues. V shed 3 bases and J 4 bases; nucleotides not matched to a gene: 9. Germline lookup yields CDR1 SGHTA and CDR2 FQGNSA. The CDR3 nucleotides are TGTGCCAGCAGCTTGTCCGGGAGGAGGGATTACGAGCAGTACTTC. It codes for CASSLSGRRDYEQYF.

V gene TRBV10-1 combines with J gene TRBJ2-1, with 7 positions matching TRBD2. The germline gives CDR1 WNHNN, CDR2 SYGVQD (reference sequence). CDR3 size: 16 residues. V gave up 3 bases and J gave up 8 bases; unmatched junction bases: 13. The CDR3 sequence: CASSDSTQRDPHEQFF. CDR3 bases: TGCGCCAGCAGTGATAGTACCCAGCGGGATCCCCATGAGCAGTTCTTC.

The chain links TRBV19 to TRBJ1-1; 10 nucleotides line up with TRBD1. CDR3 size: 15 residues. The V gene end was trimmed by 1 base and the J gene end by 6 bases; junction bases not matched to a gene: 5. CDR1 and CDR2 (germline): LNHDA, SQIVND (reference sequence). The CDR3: CASSIGLGTGAEAFF. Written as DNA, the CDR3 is TGTGCCAGTAGTATAGGCCTAGGGACAGGGGCTGAAGCTTTCTTT.

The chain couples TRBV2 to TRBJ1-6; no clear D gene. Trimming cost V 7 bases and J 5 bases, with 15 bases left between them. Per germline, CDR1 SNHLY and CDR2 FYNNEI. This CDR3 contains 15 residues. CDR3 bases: TGTGCCAGCACCCGGGAGCCCGGCCATAATTCACCCCTCCACTTT. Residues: CASTREPGHNSPLHF.

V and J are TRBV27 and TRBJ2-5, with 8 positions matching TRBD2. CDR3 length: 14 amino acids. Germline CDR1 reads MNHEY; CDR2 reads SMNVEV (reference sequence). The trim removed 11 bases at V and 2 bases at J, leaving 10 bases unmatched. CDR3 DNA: TGTGCCTCAACCCAGCGGGGGCCTCAAGAGACCCAGTACTTC. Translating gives CASTQRGPQETQYF.

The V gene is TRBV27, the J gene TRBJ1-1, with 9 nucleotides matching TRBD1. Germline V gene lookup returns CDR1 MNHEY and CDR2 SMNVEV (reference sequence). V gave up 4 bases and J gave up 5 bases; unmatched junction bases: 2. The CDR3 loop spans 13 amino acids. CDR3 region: CASSWTGATEAFF. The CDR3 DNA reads TGTGCCAGCAGTTGGACAGGGGCTACTGAAGCTTTCTTT.

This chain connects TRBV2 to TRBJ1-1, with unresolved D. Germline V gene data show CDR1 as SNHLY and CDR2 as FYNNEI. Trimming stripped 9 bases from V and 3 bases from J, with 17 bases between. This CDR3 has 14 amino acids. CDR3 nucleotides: TGTGCCAGTGCCGGGGTGAGTGAGTACACTGAAGCTTTCTTT. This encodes CASAGVSEYTEAFF.